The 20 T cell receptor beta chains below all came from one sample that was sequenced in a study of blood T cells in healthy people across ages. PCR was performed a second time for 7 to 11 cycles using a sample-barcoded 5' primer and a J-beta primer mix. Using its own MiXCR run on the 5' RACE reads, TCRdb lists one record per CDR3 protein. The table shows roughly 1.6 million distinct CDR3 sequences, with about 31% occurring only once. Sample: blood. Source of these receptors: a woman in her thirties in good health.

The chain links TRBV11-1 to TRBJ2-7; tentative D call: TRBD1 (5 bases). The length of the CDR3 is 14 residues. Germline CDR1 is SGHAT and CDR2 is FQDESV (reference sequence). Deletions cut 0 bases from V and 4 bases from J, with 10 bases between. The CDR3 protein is CASSLAPGKYEQYF. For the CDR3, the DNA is TGTGCCAGCAGCTTAGCGCCAGGGAAGTACGAGCAGTACTTC.

The CDR3 is CASSLRTGKNIQYF. The CDR3 DNA is TGTGCCAGCAGCTTACGGACAGGCAAAAACATTCAGTACTTC. The V and J genes are TRBV11-2 and TRBJ2-4; 7 bases are a match to TRBD1. Losses at the gene ends were 2 bases for V and 3 bases for J; bases not matched to a gene: 1. In germline, CDR1 is SGHAT, CDR2 FQNNGV. This CDR3 has 14 residues.

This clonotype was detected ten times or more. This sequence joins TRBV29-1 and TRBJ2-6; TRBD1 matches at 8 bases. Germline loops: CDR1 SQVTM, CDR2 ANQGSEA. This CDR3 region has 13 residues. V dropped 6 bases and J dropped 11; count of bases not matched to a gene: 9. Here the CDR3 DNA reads TGCAGCGTGCCCAGGGGGCAGGGGGACGTCCTGACTTTC. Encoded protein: CSVPRGQGDVLTF.

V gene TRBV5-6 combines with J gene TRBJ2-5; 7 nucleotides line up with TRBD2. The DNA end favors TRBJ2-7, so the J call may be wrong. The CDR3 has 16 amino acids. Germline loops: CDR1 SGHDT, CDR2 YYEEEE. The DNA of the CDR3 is TGTGCCAGCAGCTCCACCCGGGAAGCGGGGATCCACGAGCAGTACTTC. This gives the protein CASSSTREAGIHEQYF.

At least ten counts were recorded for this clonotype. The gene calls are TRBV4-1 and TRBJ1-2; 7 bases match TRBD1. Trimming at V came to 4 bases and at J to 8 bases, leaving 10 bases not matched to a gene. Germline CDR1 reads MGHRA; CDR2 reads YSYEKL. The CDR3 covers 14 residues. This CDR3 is CASSPPGQVWGYTF. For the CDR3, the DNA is TGCGCCAGCAGCCCGCCAGGACAGGTCTGGGGCTACACCTTC.

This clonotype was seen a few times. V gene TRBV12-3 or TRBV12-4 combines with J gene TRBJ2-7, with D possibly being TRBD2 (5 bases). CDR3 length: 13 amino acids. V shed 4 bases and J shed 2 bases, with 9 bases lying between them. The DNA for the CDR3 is TGTGCCAGCAGTTCCGGGATCGCCTACGAGCAGTACTTC. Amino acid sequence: CASSSGIAYEQYF.

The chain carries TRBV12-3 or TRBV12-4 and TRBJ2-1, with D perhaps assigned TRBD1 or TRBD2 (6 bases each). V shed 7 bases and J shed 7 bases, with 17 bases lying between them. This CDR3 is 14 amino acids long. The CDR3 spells CASTQSWRGNEQFF. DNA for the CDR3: TGTGCCAGCACACAATCTTGGAGGGGGAATGAGCAGTTCTTC.

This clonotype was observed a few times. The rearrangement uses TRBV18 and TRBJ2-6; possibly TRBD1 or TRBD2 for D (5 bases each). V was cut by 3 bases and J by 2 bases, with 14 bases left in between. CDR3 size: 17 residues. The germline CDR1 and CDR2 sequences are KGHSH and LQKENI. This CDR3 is CASSPYSREPGANVLTF. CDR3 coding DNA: TGTGCCAGCTCACCGTATTCCAGGGAGCCTGGGGCCAACGTCCTGACTTTC.

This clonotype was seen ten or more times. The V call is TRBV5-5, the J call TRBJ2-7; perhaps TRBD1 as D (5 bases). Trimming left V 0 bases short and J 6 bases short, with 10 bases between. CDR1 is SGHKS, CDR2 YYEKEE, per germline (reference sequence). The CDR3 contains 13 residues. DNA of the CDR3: TGTGCCAGCAGCTTGGTCACAGGCGGCGAGCAGTACTTC. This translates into CASSLVTGGEQYF.

CDR3 in DNA: TGTGCCAGCAGCCCTCAAGCGGGGGGGACCTACGAGCAGTACTTC. It yields the protein CASSPQAGGTYEQYF. J is TRBJ2-7 and V is TRBV7-3; 10 bases are shared with TRBD2. The CDR3 runs to 15 residues. Germline-derived CDR1 and CDR2 are SGHTA and FQGTGA. Trimming at V came to 5 bases and at J to 2 bases, leaving 6 bases not matched to a gene.

The CDR3: CASSISLAASYEQYF. The CDR3 DNA follows: TGTGCCAGTAGTATTTCCCTAGCTGCATCCTACGAGCAGTACTTC. This chain uses TRBV19 with TRBJ2-4; TRBD2 might be the D (5 bases). The J call may not be correct, given that the DNA end is closer to TRBJ2-7. The CDR3 is 15 residues long. Per germline, CDR1 LNHDA and CDR2 SQIVND (reference sequence).

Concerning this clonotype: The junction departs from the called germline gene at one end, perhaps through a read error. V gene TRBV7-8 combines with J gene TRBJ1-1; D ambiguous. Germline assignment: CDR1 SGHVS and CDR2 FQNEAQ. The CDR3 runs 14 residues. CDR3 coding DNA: TGTGCCAGCAGCCCCGAGCGTGTGAACGCTGAAGCTTTCTTT. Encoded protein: CASSPERVNAEAFF.

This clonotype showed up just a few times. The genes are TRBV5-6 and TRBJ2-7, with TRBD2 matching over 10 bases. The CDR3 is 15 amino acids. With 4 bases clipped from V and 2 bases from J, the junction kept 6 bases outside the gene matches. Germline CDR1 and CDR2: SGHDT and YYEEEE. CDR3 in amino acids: CASSPESGGAYEQYF. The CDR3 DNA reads TGTGCCAGCAGCCCGGAGAGCGGGGGGGCCTACGAGCAGTACTTC.

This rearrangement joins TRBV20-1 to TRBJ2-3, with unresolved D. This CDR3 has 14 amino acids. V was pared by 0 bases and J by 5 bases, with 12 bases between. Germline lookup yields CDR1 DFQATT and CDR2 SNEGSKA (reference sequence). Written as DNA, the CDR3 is TGCAGTGCTAGAGACTTCATAGTGGGAGATACGCAGTATTTT. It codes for CSARDFIVGDTQYF.

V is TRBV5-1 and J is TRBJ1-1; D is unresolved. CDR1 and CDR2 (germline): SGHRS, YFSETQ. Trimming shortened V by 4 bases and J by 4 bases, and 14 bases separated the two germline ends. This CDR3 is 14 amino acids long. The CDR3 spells CASSPGQTGTEAFF. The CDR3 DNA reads TGCGCCAGCAGCCCCGGGCAGACGGGCACTGAAGCTTTCTTT.

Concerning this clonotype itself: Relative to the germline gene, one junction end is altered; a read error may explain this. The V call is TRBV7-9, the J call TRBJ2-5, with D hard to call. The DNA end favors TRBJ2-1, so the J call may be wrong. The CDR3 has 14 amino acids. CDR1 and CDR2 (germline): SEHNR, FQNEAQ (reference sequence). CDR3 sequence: CASSLDPHPWTQFF. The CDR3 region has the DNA TGTGCCAGTAGCTTAGACCCTCATCCATGGACCCAGTTCTTC.

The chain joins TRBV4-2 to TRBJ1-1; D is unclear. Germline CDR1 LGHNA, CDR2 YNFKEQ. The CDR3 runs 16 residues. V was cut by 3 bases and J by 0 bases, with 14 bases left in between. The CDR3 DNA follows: TGTGCCAGCAGCCAGGAGGGTGGGTCTCTGAACACTGAAGCTTTCTTT. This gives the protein CASSQEGGSLNTEAFF.

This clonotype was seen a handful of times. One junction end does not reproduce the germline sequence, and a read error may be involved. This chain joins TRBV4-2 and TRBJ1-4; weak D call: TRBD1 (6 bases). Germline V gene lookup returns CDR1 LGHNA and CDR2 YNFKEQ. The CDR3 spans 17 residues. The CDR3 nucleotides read TGTGCCAGCAGCCAAGATCCTACGGGGGCAACGAATGAAAAACTGTTTTTT. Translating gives CASSQDPTGATNEKLFF.

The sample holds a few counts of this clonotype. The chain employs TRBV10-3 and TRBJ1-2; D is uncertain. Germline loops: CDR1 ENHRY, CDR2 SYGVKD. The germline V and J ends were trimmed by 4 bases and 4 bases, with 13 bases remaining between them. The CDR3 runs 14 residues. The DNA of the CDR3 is TGTGCCATCAGTGCGGGCCCCCTAGGCTATGGCTACACCTTC. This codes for CAISAGPLGYGYTF.

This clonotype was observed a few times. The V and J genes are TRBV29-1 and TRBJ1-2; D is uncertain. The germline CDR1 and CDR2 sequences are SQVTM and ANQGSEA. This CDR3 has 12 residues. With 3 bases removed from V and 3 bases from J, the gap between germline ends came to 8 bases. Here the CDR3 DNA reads TGCAGCGTTGAGCAAGATTACTATGGCTACACCTTC. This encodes CSVEQDYYGYTF.